In terms of frequency, the clone carrying this TCR beta chain is medium-sized (0.01 to 0.1%). What it binds is unknown. UMI-labeled 5' RACE TRB cDNA libraries were prepared from the cells. TCRdb re-called the 5' RACE reads and gives one entry per CDR3 protein, without DNA. The sample table sets out some 5,700 distinct CDR3 sequences. The data derive from a study of CXCR3-negative and CXCR3-positive naive CD8 T cells. General observations from the study: TRB CDR3 properties served as the basis for inferring TCR strength, and surface CD5 was comparable between naive subsets. Diversity ran similarly high across both naive subsets but far lower in memory CD8+ cells. The TRB CDR3s that CXCR3-positive naive cells carried were more hydrophobic than those of CXCR3-negative naive cells.

The sample taken for sequencing was naive CXCR3+ CD8+ T cells from blood. Subset of the sample: CD45RO-CCR7+CD27+CD95- naive CD8+ T cells expressing CXCR3 (TNR3+). The receptor comes from a human donor in good health. Some clones in this sample may be carry-over from other donors' samples.

The CDR3 sequence: CSVDLAGTYNEQFF. The chain is built from TRBV29-1 and TRBJ2-1; the D call of TRBD2 rests on TCRdb alone, since no DNA is present to check it. The germline V gene has CDR1 SQVTM and CDR2 ANQGSEA. There are 14 residues in the CDR3.